This TCR beta chain derives from a study of blood T cells in healthy people across ages. This clonotype was seen a few times. Antigen: not known. Study-wide results and limits: Estimates of diversity drawn from one million T cells were considered underestimates. Roughly linear declines in TCR beta diversity per million T cells occurred with age.

A second PCR, run for roughly 6 to 11 cycles, used a sample-barcoded 5' primer plus a J-beta primer mix. Every cDNA was tagged by a template-switch adaptor with 12 random nucleotides. TCRdb independently ran MiXCR on the 5' RACE reads; one entry per CDR3 protein. The table records roughly 2 million distinct CDR3 sequences, 49% of them present only once. Input material: blood. The sequence was obtained from a woman aged 40 to 50 in good health.

This chain's CDR3 is CASSQEVPGQGWTNYGYTF. The CDR3 DNA is TGCGCCAGCAGCCAGGAAGTCCCGGGACAGGGGTGGACTAACTATGGCTACACCTTC. The gene calls are TRBV4-3 and TRBJ1-2; 10 positions agree with TRBD1. The CDR3 has 19 amino acids. V shed 3 bases, J shed 0 bases, and the junction held 13 bases outside the gene matches. CDR1 is LGHNA and CDR2 is YSLEER in the germline V gene.